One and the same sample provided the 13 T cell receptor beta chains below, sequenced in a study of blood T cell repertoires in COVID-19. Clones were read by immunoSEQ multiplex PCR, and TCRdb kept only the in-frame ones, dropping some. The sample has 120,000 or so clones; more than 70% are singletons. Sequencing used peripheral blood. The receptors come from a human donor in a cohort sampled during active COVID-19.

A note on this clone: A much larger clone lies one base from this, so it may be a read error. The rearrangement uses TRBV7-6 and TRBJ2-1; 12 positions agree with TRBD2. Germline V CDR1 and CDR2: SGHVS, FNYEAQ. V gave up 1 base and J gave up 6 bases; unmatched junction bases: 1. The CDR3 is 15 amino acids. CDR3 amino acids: CASSLGTSGTNEQFF. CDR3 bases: TGTGCCAGCAGCTTAGGGACTAGCGGGACCAATGAGCAGTTCTTC.

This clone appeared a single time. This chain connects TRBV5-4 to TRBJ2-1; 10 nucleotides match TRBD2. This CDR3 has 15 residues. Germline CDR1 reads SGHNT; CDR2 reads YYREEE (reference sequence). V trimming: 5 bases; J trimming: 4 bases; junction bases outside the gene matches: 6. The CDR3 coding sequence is TGTGCCAGCAGTTTCAGCGGGGGGGGTTACAATGAGCAGTTCTTC. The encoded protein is CASSFSGGGYNEQFF.

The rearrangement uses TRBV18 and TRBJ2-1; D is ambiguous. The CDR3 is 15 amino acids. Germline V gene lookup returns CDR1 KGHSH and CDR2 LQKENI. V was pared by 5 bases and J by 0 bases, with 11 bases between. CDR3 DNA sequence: TGTGCCAGCTCATCAGGATTGAGCTCCTACAATGAGCAGTTCTTC. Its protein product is CASSSGLSSYNEQFF.

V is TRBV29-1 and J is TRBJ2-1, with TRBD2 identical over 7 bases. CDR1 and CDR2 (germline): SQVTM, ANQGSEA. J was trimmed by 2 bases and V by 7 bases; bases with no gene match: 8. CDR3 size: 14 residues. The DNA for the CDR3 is TGCAGCGGACATTGGGGGGGGACCTACAATGAGCAGTTCTTC. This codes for CSGHWGGTYNEQFF.

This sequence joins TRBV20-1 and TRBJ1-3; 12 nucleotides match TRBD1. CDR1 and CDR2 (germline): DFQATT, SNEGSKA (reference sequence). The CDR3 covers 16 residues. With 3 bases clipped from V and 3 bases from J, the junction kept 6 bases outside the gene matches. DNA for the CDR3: TGCAGTGCTAGTGGGACAGGGGGCACCCGTGGAAACACCATATATTTT. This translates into CSASGTGGTRGNTIYF.

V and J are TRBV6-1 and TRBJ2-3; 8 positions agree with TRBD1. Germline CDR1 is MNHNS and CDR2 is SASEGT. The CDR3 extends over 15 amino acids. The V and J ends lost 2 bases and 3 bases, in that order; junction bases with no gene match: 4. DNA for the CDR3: TGTGCCAGCAGTGAAATTCAGGGGGCAACAGATACGCAGTATTTT. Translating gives CASSEIQGATDTQYF.

The chain's CDR3 is CASSLGATSTAGYTF. The CDR3 DNA follows: TGTGCCAGCAGCTTGGGGGCGACATCCACCGCTGGTTACACCTTC. This chain uses TRBV5-4 with TRBJ1-2, with D uncertain. CDR1 is SGHNT and CDR2 is YYREEE in the germline V gene (reference sequence). V lost 0 bases, J lost 11 bases, and 20 bases lay in between. CDR3 length: 15 amino acids.

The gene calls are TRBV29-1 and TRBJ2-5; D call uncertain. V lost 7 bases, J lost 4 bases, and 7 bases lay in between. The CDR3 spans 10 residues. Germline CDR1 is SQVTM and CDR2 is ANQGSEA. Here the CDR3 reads CSAQIETQYF. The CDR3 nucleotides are TGCAGCGCCCAAATAGAGACCCAGTACTTC.

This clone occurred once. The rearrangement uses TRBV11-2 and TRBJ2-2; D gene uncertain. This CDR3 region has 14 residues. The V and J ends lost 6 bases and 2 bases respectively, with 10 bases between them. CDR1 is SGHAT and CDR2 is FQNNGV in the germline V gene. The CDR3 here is CASSQSYNTGELFF. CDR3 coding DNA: TGTGCCAGCAGTCAAAGCTACAACACCGGGGAGCTGTTTTTT.

CDR3 protein: CASSPGQLMNTEAFF. CDR3 coding DNA: TGTGCCAGCTCACCGGGACAGCTCATGAACACTGAAGCTTTCTTT. This chain connects TRBV18 to TRBJ1-1; TRBD1 aligns across 7 bases. J was trimmed by 0 bases and V by 3 bases; bases with no gene match: 4. The CDR3 sequence is 15 residues long. The V gene's germline CDR1 is KGHSH and CDR2 LQKENI.

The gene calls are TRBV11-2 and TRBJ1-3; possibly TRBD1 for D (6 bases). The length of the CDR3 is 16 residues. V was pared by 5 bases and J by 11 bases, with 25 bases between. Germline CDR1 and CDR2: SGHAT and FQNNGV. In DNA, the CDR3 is TGTGCCAGCAGCCCACTCTGGCAGGGGAGAGGTTTTCCCATATATTTT. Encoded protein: CASSPLWQGRGFPIYF.

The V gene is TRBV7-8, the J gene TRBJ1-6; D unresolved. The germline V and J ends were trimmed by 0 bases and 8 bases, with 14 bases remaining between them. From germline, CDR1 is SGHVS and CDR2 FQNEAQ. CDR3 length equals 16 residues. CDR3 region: CASSLASEWGDSPLHF. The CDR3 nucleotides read TGTGCCAGCAGCTTAGCAAGTGAGTGGGGAGATTCACCCCTCCACTTT.

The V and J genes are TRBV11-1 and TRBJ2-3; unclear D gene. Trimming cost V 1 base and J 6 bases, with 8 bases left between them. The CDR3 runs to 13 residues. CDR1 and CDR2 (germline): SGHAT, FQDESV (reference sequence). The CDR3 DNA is TGTGCCAGCAGCTTAGGGGCCGCGGATACGCAGTATTTT. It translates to CASSLGAADTQYF.